This T cell receptor (beta chain) is drawn from a study of beta chain features in type 1 diabetes. As for the study in general: Over all samples combined, some 99,000,000 sorted cells were examined.

This clone has a handful of counts. Germline V gene lookup returns CDR1 SGHRS and CDR2 YFSETQ. Trimming removed 4 bases from V and 3 bases from J, with 7 bases in between. The CDR3 is 13 amino acids. Every isolated RNA sample was fully reverse transcribed, so sequencing captured expressed TCRB transcripts. Some clones are missing from TCRdb's copy, which holds only in-frame ones; the method was immunoSEQ multiplex PCR. The sample consists of 150,000 to 200,000 clones, approximately 13% of them appearing once. V usage is TRBV5-1 and J usage is TRBJ2-2, with no clear D. Sequences were obtained from central memory CD4+ T cells from blood. This TCR was sampled from a woman aged 18 to 35 in good health. The CDR3 here is CASSVYDTGELFF. The CDR3 DNA sequence: TGCGCCAGCAGCGTGTATGACACCGGGGAGCTGTTTTTT. Using reference TRBV5-1 and TRBJ2-2 for the parts outside the CDR3, the full variable domain is KAGVTQTPRYLIKTRGQQVTLSCSPISGHRSVSWYQQTPGQGLQFLFEYFSETQRNKGNFPGRFSGRQFSNSRSEMNVSTLELGDSALYLCASSVYDTGELFFGEGSRLTVL.